The 25 T cell receptor beta chains below all came from one sample that was sequenced in a study of blood T cell repertoires in COVID-19. Method: immunoSEQ multiplex PCR; TCRdb's copy keeps in-frame clones and lacks some. Counted here are roughly 150,000 clones, 85% occurring once; the ten biggest clones make up around 5%. Input material: peripheral blood. These receptor sequences come from a woman aged 45 to 65 with COVID-19, enrolled during active disease.

The J gene is TRBJ2-5, the V gene TRBV4-1; D ambiguous. Germline CDR1 is MGHRA and CDR2 is YSYEKL. Trimming stripped 0 bases from V and 7 bases from J, with 15 bases between. There are 15 residues in the CDR3. The CDR3 region has the DNA TGCGCCAGCAGCCAAGATCCGGGTGTAGACGGGACCCAGTACTTC. Protein sequence: CASSQDPGVDGTQYF.

J is TRBJ1-1 and V is TRBV7-3, with a weak D call TRBD1 (5 bases). The CDR3 is made up of 13 amino acids. Germline values: CDR1 SGHTA, CDR2 FQGTGA. The V and J ends lost 6 bases and 0 bases respectively, with 8 bases between them. The CDR3: CASSTGVNTEAFF. The DNA of the CDR3 is TGTGCCAGCAGTACGGGGGTGAACACTGAAGCTTTCTTT.

The chain combines TRBV27 with TRBJ2-7; a possible D gene is TRBD1 (6 bases). From germline, CDR1 is MNHEY and CDR2 SMNVEV (reference sequence). V shed 5 bases and J shed 3 bases, with 11 bases lying between them. The CDR3 is 13 amino acids. The CDR3 loop is CASSLQGDYEQYF. Here the CDR3 DNA reads TGTGCCAGCAGTCTACAGGGCGACTACGAGCAGTACTTC.

The V gene is TRBV12-5, the J gene TRBJ1-1, with 8 positions matching TRBD1. Per the germline V gene, CDR1 is LGHNT and CDR2 is FRNRAP. The CDR3 runs to 18 residues. With V trimmed by 0 bases and J by 0 bases, 9 bases remained unmatched. The chain's CDR3 is CASGLVNRGLLMNTEAFF. The CDR3 DNA reads as TGTGCTAGTGGTTTGGTAAACAGGGGGTTACTTATGAACACTGAAGCTTTCTTT.

The rearrangement links TRBV30 to TRBJ1-1; 11 bases match TRBD1. The germline CDR1 and CDR2 sequences are GTSNPN and SVGIG (reference sequence). The CDR3 sequence is 14 residues long. The V gene end was trimmed by 5 bases and the J gene end by 9 bases; junction bases not matched to a gene: 11. The DNA for the CDR3 is TGTGCCTGGGGCTGGGGACAGGGGGGTCTTCAAGCTTTCTTT. The encoded protein is CAWGWGQGGLQAFF.

This clone has just one count. The chain couples TRBV29-1 to TRBJ1-3, with 9 bases fitting TRBD1. Germline CDR1 is SQVTM and CDR2 is ANQGSEA. The CDR3 sequence is 14 residues long. J was trimmed by 1 base and V by 5 bases; bases with no gene match: 3. The CDR3 region is CSVTGTGSGNTIYF. The CDR3 DNA reads TGCAGCGTTACCGGGACAGGGTCTGGAAACACCATATATTTT.

CDR3 region: CASSLEGRGTSGYTF. CDR3 DNA sequence: TGTGCCAGCAGCTTAGAAGGGCGGGGGACCTCTGGCTACACCTTC. The chain has TRBV7-9 and TRBJ1-2, with D possibly being TRBD1 (5 bases). CDR1 and CDR2 (germline): SEHNR, FQNEAQ (reference sequence). V lost 1 base and J lost 7, with 16 bases in between. The CDR3 runs to 15 residues.

The V call is TRBV2, the J call TRBJ2-7; TRBD1 agrees at 8 bases. The CDR3 is 12 amino acids. Germline V gene lookup returns CDR1 SNHLY and CDR2 FYNNEI. V dropped 9 bases and J dropped 7; count of bases not matched to a gene: 8. The CDR3 reads CASTRGQWEQYF. CDR3 DNA sequence: TGTGCCAGTACCAGGGGGCAGTGGGAGCAGTACTTC.

V gene TRBV28 combines with J gene TRBJ2-3; D may be TRBD2 (6 bases). The CDR3 runs to 16 residues. CDR1 is MDHEN, CDR2 SYDVKM, per germline. The germline V and J ends were trimmed by 5 bases and 5 bases, with 20 bases remaining between them. In nucleotides, the CDR3 is TGTGCCAGCAGTCCCACTCCAGCGGGCGGAGGAGATACGCAGTATTTT. Residues: CASSPTPAGGGDTQYF.

The chain is built from TRBV21-1 and TRBJ1-6; the D call of TRBD1 is as the table states it, not checked on the DNA. TRBV21-1 is a listed pseudogene. CDR3 length equals 17 residues. CDR3 sequence: CASSKAYPDRVDSPLHF. For the CDR3, the DNA is TGTGCCAGCAGCAAAGCATACCCGGACAGGGTCGATTCACCCCTCCACTTT.

V usage is TRBV4-2 and J usage is TRBJ2-5; D is perhaps TRBD2 (6 bases). In germline, CDR1 is LGHNA, CDR2 YNFKEQ. V lost 0 bases and J 7 bases, leaving 18 bases between the germline ends. This CDR3 has 16 residues. Here the CDR3 DNA reads TGTGCCAGCAGCCAAGATGCAAGCGTCGGGGGAGGGACCCAGTACTTC. As protein: CASSQDASVGGGTQYF.

This rearrangement joins TRBV5-4 to TRBJ2-1, with 9 bases aligning to TRBD1. From germline, CDR1 is SGHNT and CDR2 YYREEE (reference sequence). This CDR3 is 11 amino acids long. Unmatched junction bases numbered 5, after V lost 10 bases and J lost 9 bases. CDR3 nucleotides: TGTGCCGTTACAGGGGGCTTTGAGCAGTTCTTC. This sequence encodes CAVTGGFEQFF.

Points on this clone: Compared with germline, one end of the junction differs, possibly owing to a read error. V is TRBV2 and J is TRBJ2-7; possibly TRBD1 for D (7 bases). CDR3 length: 12 amino acids. Germline-derived CDR1 and CDR2 are SNHLY and FYNNEI. The CDR3 DNA is TGTGCCAGCGGTCGGGCAGGGGGACTCCCACGCTTC. Amino acids: CASGRAGGLPRF.

This chain connects TRBV28 to TRBJ2-5, with TRBD2 matching over 7 bases. The CDR3 consists of 15 residues. The trim removed 8 bases at V and 1 base at J, leaving 10 bases unmatched. Germline CDR1 reads MDHEN; CDR2 reads SYDVKM. CDR3 sequence reads: CASGSRGGSQETQYF. In DNA form, the CDR3 reads TGTGCCAGCGGTTCTCGCGGGGGTAGCCAAGAGACCCAGTACTTC.

Worth noting for this clone: An end of the junction differs from the germline gene, which may be a read error. The chain joins TRBV3-1 (or the pseudogene TRBV3-2) to TRBJ2-5; 12 bases match TRBD2. The CDR3 sequence is 17 residues long. The germline V gene encodes CDR1 LGHDT and CDR2 YNNKEL (reference sequence). CDR3 coding DNA: TGTGCCAGCAGCCAAGGTCTAGCGGGGGGGCCCCAAGAGACCCAATACTTC. Its translation: CASSQGLAGGPQETQYF.

CDR3 DNA sequence: TGTGCCAGCAGTGACCAGCGGTCCCAAGAGACCCAGTACTTC. Amino acids: CASSDQRSQETQYF. The rearrangement joins TRBV2 to TRBJ2-5, with D possibly matching TRBD2 (5 bases). Germline CDR1 and CDR2: SNHLY and FYNNEI. The CDR3 totals 14 residues. V lost 3 bases, J lost 1 base, and 9 bases lay in between.

There are a few counts of this clone. V and J are TRBV9 and TRBJ2-7; D call uncertain. This CDR3 is 15 amino acids long. The germline V and J ends were trimmed by 0 bases and 3 bases, with 13 bases remaining between them. Germline CDR1 and CDR2: SGDLS and YYNGEE. CDR3 protein: CASSVVQVTHYEQYF. The CDR3 DNA reads as TGTGCCAGCAGCGTAGTCCAGGTCACCCACTACGAGCAGTACTTC. Full variable domain (remainder filled in from reference TRBV9 and TRBJ2-7): DSGVTQTPKHLITATGQRVTLRCSPRSGDLSVYWYQQSLDQGLQFLIQYYNGEERAKGNILERFSAQQFPDLHSELNLSSLELGDSALYFCASSVVQVTHYEQYFGPGTRLTVT.

The chain joins TRBV19 to TRBJ1-2; 9 bases are a match to TRBD1. Per germline, CDR1 LNHDA and CDR2 SQIVND (reference sequence). The CDR3 runs 16 residues. V trimming: 4 bases; J trimming: 3 bases; junction bases outside the gene matches: 9. The CDR3 coding sequence is TGTGCCAGTAGTAGCCCCTCGGGGACAGGGCACTATGGCTACACCTTC. Residues: CASSSPSGTGHYGYTF.

V is TRBV27 and J is TRBJ1-2, with 8 bases lining up with TRBD1. Trimming removed 5 bases from V and 4 bases from J; junction bases left unmatched: 9. This CDR3 has 15 amino acids. Germline CDR1 and CDR2: MNHEY and SMNVEV (reference sequence). Here the CDR3 DNA reads TGTGCCAGCAGTCCTGGGACAGGTACTGCCTATGGCTACACCTTC. Its protein product is CASSPGTGTAYGYTF.

The chain employs TRBV11-2 and TRBJ1-1; maybe TRBD1 (6 bases). V was pared by 6 bases and J by 1 base, with 12 bases between. CDR3 length: 14 amino acids. The germline V gene encodes CDR1 SGHAT and CDR2 FQNNGV. CDR3 coding DNA: TGTGCCAGCAGTCCGGACAGAAGGAACACTGAAGCTTTCTTT. As protein: CASSPDRRNTEAFF.

The rearrangement joins TRBV5-5 to TRBJ2-3; 8 bases agree with TRBD1. The V segment lost 0 bases and the J segment 4 bases; nucleotides outside the gene matches: 7. Germline V lookup: CDR1 SGHKS, CDR2 YYEKEE (reference sequence). The CDR3 contains 16 residues. In DNA, the CDR3 is TGTGCCAGCAGCTTGGGACAGGGGATGTACGCAGATACGCAGTATTTT. This encodes CASSLGQGMYADTQYF.

The chain is built from TRBV28 and TRBJ2-7; 9 positions agree with TRBD1. The V segment lost 5 bases and the J segment 4 bases; nucleotides outside the gene matches: 15. The germline gives CDR1 MDHEN, CDR2 SYDVKM. The CDR3 length is 17 residues. CDR3 sequence: CASSIGTGTGIPYEQYF. As DNA, the CDR3 is TGTGCCAGCAGTATAGGAACCGGGACAGGGATTCCTTACGAGCAGTACTTC.

The chain couples TRBV19 to TRBJ2-1; 8 positions agree with TRBD2. CDR1 is LNHDA, CDR2 SQIVND, per germline (reference sequence). This CDR3 comprises 14 residues. Trimming cost V 7 bases and J 6 bases; bases outside gene matches: 8. CDR3 DNA sequence: TGTGCCAGTACGGAGCGGGGGCTTATCAATGAGCAGTTCTTC. Residues: CASTERGLINEQFF.

The chain uses TRBV11-2 and TRBJ1-2; weak D call: TRBD1 (6 bases). The CDR3 is 15 residues long. Looked up from germline, CDR1 is SGHAT and CDR2 is FQNNGV. Trimming shortened V by 1 base and J by 6 bases, and 15 bases separated the two germline ends. CDR3 loop: CASSLASRGMDGYTF. The CDR3 coding sequence is TGTGCCAGCAGCTTAGCAAGCAGGGGCATGGATGGCTACACCTTC.

CDR3 sequence (DNA): TGTGCCAGCCTAGGGGGCAGAAGGACTGAAGCTTTCTTT. Its translation: CASLGGRRTEAFF. The chain couples TRBV2 to TRBJ1-1; TRBD1 aligns across 7 bases. J lost 5 bases, V lost 8 bases, and 8 bases had no gene match. The CDR3 covers 13 residues. From germline, CDR1 is SNHLY and CDR2 FYNNEI.